This entry lists 17 T cell receptor beta chains sequenced from one sample in a study of blood T cell repertoires in COVID-19. Clones were sequenced by immunoSEQ multiplex PCR, and TCRdb holds only the in-frame ones, with some missing. Here the sample spans a few hundred thousand clones, about 85% being singletons. Material: peripheral blood. The receptors come from a woman between 18 and 30 years old with acute or convalescent COVID-19.

The chain links TRBV11-2 to TRBJ2-5, with 7 nucleotides matching TRBD2. Trimming removed 1 base from V and 5 bases from J; junction bases left unmatched: 10. The germline V gene has CDR1 SGHAT and CDR2 FQNNGV. The CDR3 sequence is 16 residues long. The CDR3 spells CASSLVGGGPWETQYF. DNA of the CDR3: TGTGCCAGCAGCTTAGTTGGGGGAGGGCCCTGGGAGACCCAGTACTTC.

This chain joins TRBV12-5 and TRBJ2-7; D not certain. The CDR3 contains 12 residues. CDR1 and CDR2 from the germline V gene are LGHNT and FRNRAP. With 6 bases removed from V and 6 bases from J, the gap between germline ends came to 12 bases. The CDR3 region is CASGGSLLEQYF. CDR3 nucleotides: TGTGCTAGTGGCGGGTCCTTGCTCGAGCAGTACTTC.

The chain links TRBV19 to TRBJ1-2; no clear D. The CDR3 extends over 14 amino acids. Germline CDR1 is LNHDA and CDR2 is SQIVND (reference sequence). Trimming left V 4 bases short and J 4 bases short, with 13 bases between. CDR3 coding DNA: TGTGCCAGTAGTACCGGGGAAACGGTCTATGGCTACACCTTC. Protein sequence: CASSTGETVYGYTF.

V and J are TRBV7-3 and TRBJ2-3; 10 bases agree with TRBD2. The V segment lost 2 bases and the J segment 1 base; nucleotides outside the gene matches: 6. CDR3 length: 17 residues. CDR1 and CDR2 (germline): SGHTA, FQGTGA. CDR3 DNA: TGTGCCAGCAGCTTAGGCCCAAGCGGGGGGGGCACAGATACGCAGTATTTT. Translated, it gives CASSLGPSGGGTDTQYF.

V is TRBV2 and J is TRBJ1-4; tentative D call: TRBD1 (5 bases). Trimming took 7 bases from V and 7 from J, leaving 19 bases between them. From germline, CDR1 is SNHLY and CDR2 FYNNEI. The CDR3 is made up of 15 amino acids. CDR3 sequence reads: CASNSQGARTEKLFF. The CDR3 DNA is TGTGCCAGCAACAGCCAAGGGGCCCGGACTGAAAAACTGTTTTTT.

Written as DNA, the CDR3 is TGTGCCAGCAGCTTACGGGACATTACTCTTGGCGCTGAAGCTTTCTTT. Translation: CASSLRDITLGAEAFF. The chain recombines TRBV7-2 with TRBJ1-1, with D possibly matching TRBD1 (6 bases). The length of the CDR3 is 16 residues. Germline lookup yields CDR1 SGHTA and CDR2 FQGNSA. V lost 2 bases to trimming and J lost 6 bases, with 19 bases between them.

The V gene is TRBV5-1, the J gene TRBJ1-4, with 8 bases matching TRBD1. Germline-derived CDR1 and CDR2 are SGHRS and YFSETQ. The CDR3 length is 14 residues. The trim removed 3 bases at V and 2 bases at J, leaving 0 bases unmatched. DNA of the CDR3: TGCGCCAGCAGCTACAGGGGGACTAATGAAAAACTGTTTTTT. This gives the protein CASSYRGTNEKLFF.

This clone was detected only a few times. The chain is built from TRBV4-1 and TRBJ1-2; D perhaps matches TRBD1 (6 bases). V was trimmed by 1 base and J by 4 bases, leaving 13 bases between them. This CDR3 region has 15 residues. CDR1 MGHRA and CDR2 YSYEKL come from the germline V gene. The CDR3 DNA sequence: TGCGCCAGCAGCCAAGGTCTCAGGGGCCCCTATGGCTACACCTTC. Amino acids: CASSQGLRGPYGYTF.

The chain employs TRBV3-1 (or the pseudogene TRBV3-2) and TRBJ1-1; D is possibly TRBD1 (5 bases). V gave up 4 bases and J gave up 5 bases, with 14 bases separating them. The CDR3 has 14 amino acids. CDR1 is LGHDT and CDR2 is YNNKEL in the germline V gene (reference sequence). CDR3 residues: CASSPRGGNTEAFF. CDR3 nucleotides: TGTGCCAGCAGCCCCCGGGGGGGAAATACTGAAGCTTTCTTT.

This chain joins TRBV27 and TRBJ2-7; D may be TRBD2 (6 bases). Trimming removed 6 bases from V and 9 bases from J, with 15 bases in between. This CDR3 has 12 amino acids. The germline gives CDR1 MNHEY, CDR2 SMNVEV (reference sequence). The CDR3 reads CASSPDRGMQYF. The CDR3, as DNA: TGTGCCAGCAGCCCCGACCGGGGGATGCAGTACTTC.

This clone occurred once. This sample also contains other DNA sequences that code for the same CDR3. CDR3 nucleotide sequence: TGCAGCGTTGTTCAGGGAAACACCATATATTTT. Its translation: CSVVQGNTIYF. The chain employs TRBV29-1 and TRBJ1-3; D gene uncertain. The CDR3 has 11 amino acids. Trimming took off 4 bases at V and 4 bases at J, with 5 bases between the two ends. The V gene's germline CDR1 is SQVTM and CDR2 ANQGSEA.

The chain combines TRBV28 with TRBJ2-5; 7 nucleotides align to TRBD2. The CDR3 extends over 15 amino acids. The V gene's germline CDR1 is MDHEN and CDR2 SYDVKM. Trimming removed 1 base from V and 5 bases from J; junction bases left unmatched: 7. CDR3 DNA sequence: TGTGCCAGCAGTTTATACGGGGGGAATGAGGAGACCCAGTACTTC. This codes for CASSLYGGNEETQYF.

The chain uses TRBV5-1 and TRBJ2-5; 9 bases fit TRBD2. CDR3 size: 16 residues. CDR1 SGHRS and CDR2 YFSETQ come from the germline V gene. Trimming took 4 bases from V and 4 from J; bases not matched to a gene: 11. CDR3 sequence: CASSRGTSPEGETQYF. In DNA, the CDR3 is TGCGCCAGCAGCCGAGGGACTAGCCCCGAGGGAGAGACCCAGTACTTC.

This chain links TRBV15 with TRBJ2-7; TRBD1 matches at 7 bases. The CDR3 contains 14 residues. V dropped 3 bases and J dropped 0; count of bases not matched to a gene: 2. From germline, CDR1 is LNHNV and CDR2 YYDKDF (reference sequence). The CDR3 DNA is TGTGCCACCAGCAGGGACAGGAGCTCCTACGAGCAGTACTTC. Protein: CATSRDRSSYEQYF.

This chain links TRBV19 with TRBJ1-2, with 8 bases aligning to TRBD1. V was clipped by 6 bases and J by 0 bases; unmatched bases: 3. Per the germline V gene, CDR1 is LNHDA and CDR2 is SQIVND (reference sequence). The length of the CDR3 is 14 residues. CDR3 DNA: TGTGCCAGTAGCTTACAGGGGGCTAACTATGGCTACACCTTC. Translation: CASSLQGANYGYTF.

J is TRBJ1-1 and V is TRBV19; possibly TRBD1 for D (6 bases). Trimming left V 7 bases short and J 1 base short, with 16 bases between. Per the germline V gene, CDR1 is LNHDA and CDR2 is SQIVND (reference sequence). This CDR3 region has 15 residues. CDR3 bases: TGTGCCAGTAACCCTTCGACAGGAGCGAACACTGAAGCTTTCTTT. It translates to CASNPSTGANTEAFF.

This rearrangement joins TRBV6-1 to TRBJ1-1, with a weak D call TRBD1 (6 bases). The length of the CDR3 is 16 residues. Trimming took 2 bases from V and 1 from J, leaving 14 bases between them. The V gene's germline CDR1 is MNHNS and CDR2 SASEGT. The CDR3 is CASSEFRGNRNTEAFF. DNA for the CDR3: TGTGCCAGCAGTGAATTTAGGGGGAACCGGAACACTGAAGCTTTCTTT.